The next 18 T cell receptor beta chains were all read from a single sample in a study of T cells after yellow fever vaccination. TCRdb reprocessed the 5' RACE reads with MiXCR, giving one entry per CDR3 protein. The repertoire holds around 72,000 distinct CDR3 sequences, with 7.3% as singletons. Here the sequenced sample was CD8+ T cells sorted from PBMCs, taken 9 to 11 days after the first yellow fever vaccination. The receptors derive from a man between 18 and 35 years old who received the YFV17D yellow fever vaccine.

V usage is TRBV6-2 or TRBV6-3 and J usage is TRBJ2-7; no definite D call. Looked up from germline, CDR1 is MNHEY and CDR2 is SVGEGT. The CDR3 is made up of 13 amino acids. The ends were cut back, 0 bases at V and 3 bases at J, with 6 bases in the middle. CDR3 in DNA: TGTGCCAGCAGTTACTCGACGCGCTACGAGCAGTACTTC. Encoded protein: CASSYSTRYEQYF.

The chain has TRBV5-4 and TRBJ2-7, with TRBD1 as a possible D gene (5 bases). This CDR3 region has 14 residues. V dropped 4 bases and J dropped 4 bases, with 15 bases sitting between them. The germline V gene encodes CDR1 SGHNT and CDR2 YYREEE (reference sequence). The CDR3 DNA sequence: TGTGCCAGCAGCAAGGGGATGTCAGTTTACGAGCAGTACTTC. This gives the protein CASSKGMSVYEQYF.

This clonotype was seen a handful of times. V gene TRBV5-1 combines with J gene TRBJ2-7; D assignment may be TRBD1 or TRBD2 (6 bases each). Trimming shortened V by 0 bases and J by 3 bases, and 10 bases separated the two germline ends. This CDR3 has 14 residues. CDR1 is SGHRS and CDR2 is YFSETQ in the germline V gene. The CDR3 region has the DNA TGCGCCAGCAGCTTGGGAGGGGGGAACTACGAGCAGTACGTC. Encoded protein: CASSLGGGNYEQYV.

This clonotype was counted at least ten times. CDR3 protein: CASSLGGTDEGEQFF. DNA for the CDR3: TGTGCCAGCAGCTTAGGCGGGACTGACGAGGGTGAGCAGTTCTTC. The gene calls are TRBV13 and TRBJ2-1; D is perhaps TRBD2 (6 bases). Looked up from germline, CDR1 is PRHDT and CDR2 is FYEKMQ (reference sequence). This CDR3 has 15 residues. Trimming cost V 0 bases and J 9 bases, with 15 bases left between them.

This clonotype was seen ten or more times. The chain links TRBV5-1 to TRBJ2-7, with no clear D. Trimming removed 4 bases at V and 0 bases at J, with 8 bases between. There are 13 residues in the CDR3. The germline V gene encodes CDR1 SGHRS and CDR2 YFSETQ. The CDR3 sequence is CASSQSSSYEQYF. DNA of the CDR3: TGCGCCAGCAGCCAAAGCTCCTCCTACGAGCAGTACTTC.

The chain links TRBV27 to TRBJ2-7; D remains unclear. V lost 7 bases to trimming and J lost 0 bases, with 16 bases between them. The CDR3 covers 15 residues. The germline gives CDR1 MNHEY, CDR2 SMNVEV (reference sequence). The CDR3 loop reads CASNSRTASSYEQYF. The CDR3 region has the DNA TGTGCCAGCAACTCCCGGACGGCCAGCTCCTACGAGCAGTACTTC.

At least ten counts were recorded for this clonotype. The chain recombines TRBV20-1 with TRBJ2-1; tentative D call: TRBD2 (5 bases). This CDR3 has 16 amino acids. Between the trimmed V and J ends, which lost 5 bases and 8 bases, there was a span of 25 bases. CDR1 and CDR2 from the germline V gene are DFQATT and SNEGSKA (reference sequence). The chain's CDR3 is CSAPLTGDVVGYEQFF. The CDR3 region has the DNA TGCAGTGCTCCCTTAACCGGGGATGTGGTGGGTTATGAGCAGTTCTTC.

In this sample, this clonotype turned up many times. The J gene is TRBJ1-1, the V gene TRBV3-1, with D perhaps TRBD1 (5 bases). The germline V gene encodes CDR1 LGHDT and CDR2 YNNKEL (reference sequence). The CDR3 consists of 17 residues. V was cut by 4 bases and J by 11 bases, with 29 bases left in between. CDR3 loop: CASSRTSRGFGTAGAFF. The CDR3 nucleotides read TGTGCCAGCAGCCGGACGTCCCGCGGCTTCGGGACGGCGGGGGCTTTCTTT.

This clonotype was detected ten times or more. The V and J genes are TRBV7-9 and TRBJ1-5; unclear D gene. Trimming took 1 base from V and 6 from J, leaving 4 bases between them. The germline V gene has CDR1 SEHNR and CDR2 FQNEAQ (reference sequence). The CDR3 loop spans 12 amino acids. CDR3 region: CASSLGAQPQHF. CDR3 nucleotides: TGTGCCAGCAGCTTAGGGGCTCAGCCCCAGCATTTT.

CDR3 sequence reads: CSARDLGGGTEAFF. In nucleotides, the CDR3 is TGCAGTGCTAGAGATCTTGGGGGAGGGACTGAAGCTTTCTTT. The chain is built from TRBV20-1 and TRBJ1-1; weak D call: TRBD1 (5 bases). The germline gives CDR1 DFQATT, CDR2 SNEGSKA (reference sequence). The CDR3 spans 14 residues. Trimming cost V 0 bases and J 5 bases, with 13 bases left between them.

This clonotype was found many times. CDR3 protein: CASTNSHTQYF. CDR3 sequence (DNA): TGTGCCAGCACCAATTCTCATACGCAGTATTTT. The V gene is TRBV7-8, the J gene TRBJ2-3, with no clear D. Germline V lookup: CDR1 SGHVS, CDR2 FQNEAQ. The CDR3 runs 11 residues. The V and J ends lost 7 bases and 7 bases respectively, with 9 bases between them.

This clonotype was seen at least ten times. This chain connects TRBV7-3 to TRBJ2-1; the D call may be TRBD1 or TRBD2 (5 bases each). CDR1 is SGHTA and CDR2 is FQGTGA in the germline V gene. This CDR3 spans 17 amino acids. Trimming pared 5 bases from V and 2 bases from J, leaving 19 bases between. This CDR3 is CASSMGPEGRTYNEQFF. The CDR3, as DNA: TGTGCCAGCAGCATGGGGCCTGAGGGAAGGACCTACAATGAGCAGTTCTTC.

Only a few counts were recorded for this clonotype. The chain recombines TRBV5-1 with TRBJ2-1, with D tentatively TRBD2 (5 bases). CDR3 length equals 14 residues. Germline V gene data show CDR1 as SGHRS and CDR2 as YFSETQ. Trimming pared 3 bases from V and 4 bases from J, leaving 11 bases between. The CDR3 DNA is TGCGCCAGCAGCTCGACGGACTTATACAATGAGCAGTTCTTC. Protein: CASSSTDLYNEQFF.

This clonotype has a handful of counts. This chain links TRBV11-3 with TRBJ2-1, with no clear D. The CDR3 spans 13 residues. Germline CDR1 reads SGHNT; CDR2 reads YENEEA. The V and J ends lost 1 base and 9 bases respectively, with 10 bases between them. The CDR3 reads CASSLVSVGEQFF. For the CDR3, the DNA is TGTGCCAGCAGCTTAGTATCGGTGGGTGAGCAGTTCTTC.

This clonotype was observed at least ten times. This sequence joins TRBV6-5 and TRBJ1-4; 8 nucleotides match TRBD1. The CDR3 spans 14 residues. Germline CDR1 MNHEY, CDR2 SVGAGI. The ends lost 4 bases at V and 8 bases at J; junction bases unmatched: 6. CDR3 amino acids: CASSSTGGWEKLFF. In nucleotides, the CDR3 is TGTGCCAGCAGTTCAACAGGGGGATGGGAAAAACTGTTTTTT.

This clonotype has more than one count but fewer than ten. The rearrangement links TRBV28 to TRBJ2-7; 7 bases are a match to TRBD1. The CDR3 has 15 amino acids. Unmatched junction bases numbered 8, after V lost 4 bases and J lost 2 bases. Germline-derived CDR1 and CDR2 are MDHEN and SYDVKM. The CDR3 DNA follows: TGTGCCAGCAGTTCAGATCAGGGGGTTACCTACGAGCAGTACGTC. Translating it yields CASSSDQGVTYEQYV.

This clonotype has a count of ten or more. The rearrangement joins TRBV5-1 to TRBJ2-7; 7 nucleotides align to TRBD1. The J segment lost 3 bases and the V segment lost 0 bases, leaving 9 bases of the junction unmatched. Germline V gene data show CDR1 as SGHRS and CDR2 as YFSETQ. The CDR3 covers 16 residues. CDR3 sequence: CASSLGTGAEVYEQYF. The DNA for the CDR3 is TGCGCCAGCAGCTTGGGAACAGGGGCGGAGGTCTACGAGCAGTACTTC.

This clonotype was recorded at least ten times. This chain links TRBV9 with TRBJ1-4, with D tentatively TRBD1 (5 bases). Germline V gene sequence: CDR1 SGDLS, CDR2 YYNGEE. V lost 0 bases to trimming and J lost 0 bases, with 6 bases between them. This CDR3 has 15 amino acids. DNA of the CDR3: TGTGCCAGCAGCGTAGAAGGGGCAACTAATGAAAAACTGTTTTTT. Amino acid sequence: CASSVEGATNEKLFF.